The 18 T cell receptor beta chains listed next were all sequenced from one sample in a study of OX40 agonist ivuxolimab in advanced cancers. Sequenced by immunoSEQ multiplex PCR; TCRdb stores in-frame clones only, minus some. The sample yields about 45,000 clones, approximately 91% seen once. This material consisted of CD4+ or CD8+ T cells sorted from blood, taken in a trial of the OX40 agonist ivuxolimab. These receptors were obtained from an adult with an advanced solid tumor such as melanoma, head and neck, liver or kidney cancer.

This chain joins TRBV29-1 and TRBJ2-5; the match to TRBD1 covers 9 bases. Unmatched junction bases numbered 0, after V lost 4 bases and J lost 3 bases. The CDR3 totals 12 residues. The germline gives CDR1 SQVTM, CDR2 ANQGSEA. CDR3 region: CSVGDREETQYF. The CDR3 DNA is TGCAGCGTTGGGGACAGGGAAGAGACCCAGTACTTC. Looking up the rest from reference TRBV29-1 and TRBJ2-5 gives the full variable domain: SAVISQKPSRDICQRGTSLTIQCQVDSQVTMMFWYRQQPGQSLTLIATANQGSEATYESGFVIDKFPISRPNLTFSTLTVSNMSPEDSSIYLCSVGDREETQYFGPGTRLLVL.

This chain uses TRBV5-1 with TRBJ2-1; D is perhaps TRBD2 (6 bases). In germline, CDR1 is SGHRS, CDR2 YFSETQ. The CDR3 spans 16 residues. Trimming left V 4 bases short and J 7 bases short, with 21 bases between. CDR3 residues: CASSVGSAGFSNEQFF. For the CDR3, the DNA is TGCGCCAGCAGCGTGGGATCAGCGGGTTTTTCGAATGAGCAGTTCTTC.

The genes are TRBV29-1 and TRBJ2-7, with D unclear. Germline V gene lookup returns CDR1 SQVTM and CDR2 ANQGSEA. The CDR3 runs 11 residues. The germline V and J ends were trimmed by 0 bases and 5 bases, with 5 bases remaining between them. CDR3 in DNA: TGCAGCGTTGAAGACCGAAACGAGCAGTACTTC. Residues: CSVEDRNEQYF.

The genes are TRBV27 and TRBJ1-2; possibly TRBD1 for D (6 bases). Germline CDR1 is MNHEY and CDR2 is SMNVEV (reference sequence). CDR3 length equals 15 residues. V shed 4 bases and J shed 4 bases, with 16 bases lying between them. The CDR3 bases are TGTGCCAGCAGTTCCGAGGGGGTGACGTTCTATGGCTACACCTTC. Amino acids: CASSSEGVTFYGYTF.

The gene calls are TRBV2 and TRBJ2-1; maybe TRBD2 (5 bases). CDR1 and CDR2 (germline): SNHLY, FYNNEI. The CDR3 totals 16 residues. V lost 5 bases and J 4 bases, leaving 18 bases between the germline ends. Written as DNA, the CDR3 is TGTGCCAGCAGTTCCGGCCGAGCGGAGATATACAATGAGCAGTTCTTC. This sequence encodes CASSSGRAEIYNEQFF.

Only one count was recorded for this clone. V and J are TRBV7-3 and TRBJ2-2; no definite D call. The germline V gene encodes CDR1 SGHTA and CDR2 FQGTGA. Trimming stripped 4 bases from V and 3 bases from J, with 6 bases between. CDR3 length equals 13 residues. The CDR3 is CASSSTDTGELFF. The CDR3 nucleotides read TGTGCCAGCAGCTCGACCGACACCGGGGAGCTGTTTTTT.

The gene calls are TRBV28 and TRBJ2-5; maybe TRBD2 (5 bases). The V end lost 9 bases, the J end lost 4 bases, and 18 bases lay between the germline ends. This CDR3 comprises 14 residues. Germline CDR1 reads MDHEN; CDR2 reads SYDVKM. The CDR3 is CASSGIWERETQYF. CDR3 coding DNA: TGTGCCAGTTCCGGTATTTGGGAGAGAGAGACCCAGTACTTC.

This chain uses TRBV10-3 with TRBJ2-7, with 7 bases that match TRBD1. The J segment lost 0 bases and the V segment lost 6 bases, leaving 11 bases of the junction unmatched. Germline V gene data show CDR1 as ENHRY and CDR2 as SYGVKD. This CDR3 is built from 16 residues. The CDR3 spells CAISLYPGDSSYEQYF. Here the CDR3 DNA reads TGTGCCATCAGCCTGTACCCAGGGGACAGCTCCTACGAGCAGTACTTC.

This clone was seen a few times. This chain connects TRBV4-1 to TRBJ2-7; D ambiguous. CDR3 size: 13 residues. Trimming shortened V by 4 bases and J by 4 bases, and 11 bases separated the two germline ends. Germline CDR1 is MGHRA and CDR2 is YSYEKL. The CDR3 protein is CASSPYLGYEQYF. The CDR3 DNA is TGCGCCAGCAGCCCATACCTGGGGTACGAGCAGTACTTC.

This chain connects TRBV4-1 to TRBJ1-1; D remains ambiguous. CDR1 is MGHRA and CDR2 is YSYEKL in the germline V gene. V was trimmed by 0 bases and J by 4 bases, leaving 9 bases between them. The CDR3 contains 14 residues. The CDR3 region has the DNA TGCGCCAGCAGCCAAGATCATGTAGGCACTGAAGCTTTCTTT. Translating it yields CASSQDHVGTEAFF.

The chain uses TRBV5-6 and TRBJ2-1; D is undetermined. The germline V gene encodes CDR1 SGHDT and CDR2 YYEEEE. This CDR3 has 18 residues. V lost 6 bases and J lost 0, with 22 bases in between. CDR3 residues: CASTYNGFGLSSYNEQFF. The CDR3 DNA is TGTGCCAGCACCTACAACGGGTTCGGTCTGAGCTCCTACAATGAGCAGTTCTTC.

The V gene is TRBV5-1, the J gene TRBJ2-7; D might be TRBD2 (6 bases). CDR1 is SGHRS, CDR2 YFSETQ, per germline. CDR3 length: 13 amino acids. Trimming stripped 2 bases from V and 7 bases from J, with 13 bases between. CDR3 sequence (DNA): TGCGCCAGCAGCTTTGGCGGGGCGGGGGAGCAGTACTTC. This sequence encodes CASSFGGAGEQYF.

The CDR3 spells CASSFGTGGYEQYF. Written as DNA, the CDR3 is TGCGCCAGCAGCTTCGGGACAGGGGGCTACGAGCAGTACTTC. The gene calls are TRBV5-1 and TRBJ2-7; 11 bases fit TRBD1. Germline V gene sequence: CDR1 SGHRS, CDR2 YFSETQ. The trim removed 2 bases at V and 3 bases at J, leaving 1 base unmatched. The CDR3 totals 14 residues. The complete variable domain, with remaining parts taken from reference TRBV5-1 and TRBJ2-7, reads KAGVTQTPRYLIKTRGQQVTLSCSPISGHRSVSWYQQTPGQGLQFLFEYFSETQRNKGNFPGRFSGRQFSNSRSEMNVSTLELGDSALYLCASSFGTGGYEQYFGPGTRLTVT.

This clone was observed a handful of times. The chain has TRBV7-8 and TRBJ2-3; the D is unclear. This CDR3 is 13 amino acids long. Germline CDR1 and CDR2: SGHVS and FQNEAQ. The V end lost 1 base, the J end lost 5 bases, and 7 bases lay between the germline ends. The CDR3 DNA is TGTGCCAGCAGCTTAGACGCCGGAGATACGCAGTATTTT. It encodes CASSLDAGDTQYF.

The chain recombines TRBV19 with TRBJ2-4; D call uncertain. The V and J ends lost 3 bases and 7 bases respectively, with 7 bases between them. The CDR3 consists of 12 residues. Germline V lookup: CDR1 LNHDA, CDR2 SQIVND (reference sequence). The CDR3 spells CASSMGDNIQYF. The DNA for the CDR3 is TGTGCCAGTAGTATGGGTGATAACATTCAGTACTTC.

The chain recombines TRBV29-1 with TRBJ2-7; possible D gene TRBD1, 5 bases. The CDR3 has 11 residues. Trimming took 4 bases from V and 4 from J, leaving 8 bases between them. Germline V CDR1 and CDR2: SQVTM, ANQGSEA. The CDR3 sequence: CSVVQGYEQYF. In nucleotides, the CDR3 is TGCAGCGTTGTTCAGGGATACGAGCAGTACTTC.

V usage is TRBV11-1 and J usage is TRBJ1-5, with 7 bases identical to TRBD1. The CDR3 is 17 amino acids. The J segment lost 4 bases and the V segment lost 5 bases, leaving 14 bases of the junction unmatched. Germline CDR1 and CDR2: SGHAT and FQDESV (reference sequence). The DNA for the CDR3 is TGTGCCAGCAGCCTAACAGGGGAGGTTTGGCTAAATCAGCCCCAGCATTTT. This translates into CASSLTGEVWLNQPQHF.

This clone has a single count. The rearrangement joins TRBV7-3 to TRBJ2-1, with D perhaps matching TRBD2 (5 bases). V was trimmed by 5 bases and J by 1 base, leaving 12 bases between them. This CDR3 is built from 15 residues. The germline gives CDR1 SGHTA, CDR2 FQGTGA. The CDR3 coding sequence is TGTGCCAGCAGCCCCTCTAAGCGGTCCTACAATGAGCAGTTCTTC. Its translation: CASSPSKRSYNEQFF.